The TCR beta chain under discussion was sequenced for a study of cytomegalovirus exposure and HLA in healthy donors. Generated by immunoSEQ multiplex PCR, the TCRdb table keeps only in-frame clones and is missing some. The sample has 65,000 to 80,000 clones; 94% are singletons. Trimming removed 5 bases at V and 13 bases at J, with 6 bases between. The CDR3 covers 10 residues. Germline V gene data show CDR1 as SGHAT and CDR2 as FQDESV (reference sequence). General study points: Listed as cytomegalovirus-associated were around 160 TCR beta chains. Generally TCR sequences proved uncommon, though certain public TCRs appeared in numerous donors.

For this clone: The antigen remains unidentified.

V and J are TRBV11-1 and TRBJ1-6; unclear D gene. This TCR was sampled from a woman under 30 in good health and CMV-seropositive. Sequencing was carried out using PBMCs. CDR3: CASSGRPLHF. As DNA, the CDR3 is TGTGCCAGCAGCGGGAGGCCCCTCCACTTT.